This is a list of T cell receptor beta chains from one sample in a study of T cells in Graves' hyperthyroidism and ophthalmopathy. TCRdb passed the multiplex PCR reads through MiXCR, listing each CDR3 protein once. This sample has about 480,000 distinct CDR3 sequences; approximately 15% occur once, and the top ten carry around 17%. Sequences were obtained from blood. Receptors were obtained from a woman between 18 and 29 years old with Graves' hyperthyroidism. Each CDR3 is given with its conserved first and last residue. The order of the fields is J gene, V gene, clone size, D gene, CDR3 DNA, CDR3 protein. The D gene is left open where the match is weak. The size entry is marked missing in some rows and otherwise reads once, few, many or a size class.

j_call: TRBJ1-1; v_call: TRBV27; clone_size: many; d_call: -; cdr3_nt: TGTGCCAGCAGTCTGACAGTCCCTGGGAACACTGAAGCTTTCTTT; cdr3_aa: CASSLTVPGNTEAFF
j_call: TRBJ2-1; v_call: TRBV7-3; clone_size: many; d_call: -; cdr3_nt: TGTGCCAGCAGCTTAACCTCCCTCTTGGATGAGCAGTTCTTC; cdr3_aa: CASSLTSLLDEQFF
j_call: TRBJ2-1; v_call: TRBV5-1; clone_size: many; d_call: -; cdr3_nt: TGCGCCAGCAGCTTGGAAACGGCCTCCTACAATGAGCAGTTCTTC; cdr3_aa: CASSLETASYNEQFF
j_call: TRBJ2-2; v_call: TRBV5-1; clone_size: -; d_call: -; cdr3_nt: TGCGCCAGCAGCTTGGCCGGGGATCGAACCGGGGCGCTGTTTTTT; cdr3_aa: CASSLAGDRTGALFF
j_call: TRBJ2-1; v_call: TRBV7-8; clone_size: few; d_call: TRBD2; cdr3_nt: TGTGCCAGCAGCTTCGAGCGGGAGTGGACGTCCAATGAGCAGTTCTTC; cdr3_aa: CASSFEREWTSNEQFF
j_call: TRBJ2-7; v_call: TRBV9; clone_size: -; d_call: TRBD1; cdr3_nt: TGTGCCAGCAGCGGCAGCACAGGGGTAGAGCAGTACTTC; cdr3_aa: CASSGSTGVEQYF
j_call: TRBJ2-6; v_call: TRBV7-9; clone_size: many; d_call: -; cdr3_nt: TGTGCCAGCAGCTTCCTCGCATTGGGCTCGGGGGCCAACGTCCTGACTTTC; cdr3_aa: CASSFLALGSGANVLTF
j_call: TRBJ1-2; v_call: TRBV2; clone_size: many; d_call: TRBD1; cdr3_nt: TGTGCCAGCGGGGGGGACAGTGGTCCTTCAGGCTACACCTTC; cdr3_aa: CASGGDSGPSGYTF
j_call: TRBJ2-4; v_call: TRBV4-1; clone_size: -; d_call: -; cdr3_nt: TGCGCCAGCAGCCAAGTAGCTTCGAGGATGGCCAAAAACATTCAGTACTTC; cdr3_aa: CASSQVASRMAKNIQYF
j_call: TRBJ1-5; v_call: TRBV7-2; clone_size: -; d_call: -; cdr3_nt: TGTGCCAGCAGCTTTAGCGGAGGGTTGAGTAATCAGCCCCAGCATTTT; cdr3_aa: CASSFSGGLSNQPQHF
j_call: TRBJ1-1; v_call: TRBV11-2; clone_size: many; d_call: -; cdr3_nt: TGTGCCAGCAGCTTGGCTGAGAGTGAAGCTTTCTTT; cdr3_aa: CASSLAESEAFF
j_call: TRBJ1-1; v_call: TRBV19; clone_size: many; d_call: -; cdr3_nt: TGTGCCAGTAGTTGGGGTATATCTAACACTGAAGCTTTCTTT; cdr3_aa: CASSWGISNTEAFF
j_call: TRBJ1-3; v_call: TRBV19; clone_size: -; d_call: -; cdr3_nt: TGTGCCAGTAGTAACAGGTTCTCTGGAAACACCATATATTTT; cdr3_aa: CASSNRFSGNTIYF
j_call: TRBJ2-2; v_call: TRBV12-3/TRBV12-4; clone_size: many; d_call: TRBD1; cdr3_nt: TGTGCCAGCAGAGATCGACAGGGGGCGAACACCGGGGAGCTGTTTTTT; cdr3_aa: CASRDRQGANTGELFF
j_call: TRBJ1-1; v_call: TRBV6-2/TRBV6-3; clone_size: many; d_call: -; cdr3_nt: TGTGCCAGCAGGCAGTCGGGAACCTACACTGAAGCTTTCTTT; cdr3_aa: CASRQSGTYTEAFF
j_call: TRBJ2-3; v_call: TRBV7-8; clone_size: many; d_call: -; cdr3_nt: TGTGCCAGCAGTCTACTCCAGCGGGCCAGCACAGATACGCAGTATTTT; cdr3_aa: CASSLLQRASTDTQYF
j_call: TRBJ1-2; v_call: TRBV7-9; clone_size: many; d_call: -; cdr3_nt: TGTGCCAGCACCCCGAAGGGTCCGCTCGAATATGGCTACACCTTC; cdr3_aa: CASTPKGPLEYGYTF
j_call: TRBJ2-3; v_call: TRBV19; clone_size: many; d_call: -; cdr3_nt: TGTGCCAGTAGTACCCGGATCCCTCCCCCAGATACGCAGTATTTT; cdr3_aa: CASSTRIPPPDTQYF